A selection of T cell receptor beta chains follows, all from one sample in a study of blood T cell repertoires in COVID-19. Profiled with immunoSEQ multiplex PCR; TCRdb holds only in-frame clones, not every one. The table has 94,000 or so clones, 80% to 90% seen once. Sequencing used peripheral blood. The source of these receptors is a man aged 55-75 years with acute or convalescent COVID-19. The CDR3 runs from the conserved cysteine through the conserved F or W. A D gene is named only where the DNA matches it firmly. Size tells how often a clone was seen (once, few, many) or the class of an expanded clone, and some rows leave it out.

J gene	V gene	D gene	clone size	CDR3 protein	CDR3 DNA
TRBJ1-5	TRBV5-8	.	.	CASSLGGLFNQPQHF	TGTGCCAGCAGCTTGGGGGGACTGTTCAATCAGCCCCAGCATTTT
TRBJ2-3	TRBV5-4	TRBD2	.	CANSAGGGLGDTQYF	TGTGCCAACTCAGCGGGGGGGGGCCTTGGAGATACGCAGTATTTT
TRBJ1-2	TRBV6-5	.	once	CASSYSKGGYTF	TGTGCCAGCAGTTACTCAAAGGGGGGCTACACCTTC
TRBJ1-2	TRBV6-5	.	.	CASGASNPYGYTF	TGTGCCAGCGGAGCCTCAAACCCATATGGCTACACCTTC
TRBJ2-2	TRBV7-2	.	.	CASSPRKLSGNTGELFF	TGTGCCAGCAGCCCCCGAAAATTAAGCGGGAACACCGGGGAGCTGTTTTTT
TRBJ1-3	TRBV6-2/TRBV6-3	.	.	CASSYAGSSGNTIYF	TGTGCCAGCAGTTACGCAGGTTCCTCTGGAAACACCATATATTTT
TRBJ2-2	TRBV6-1	TRBD1	.	CASSDPAGGPGELFF	TGTGCCAGCAGTGATCCCGCAGGGGGTCCCGGGGAGCTGTTTTTT
TRBJ1-2	TRBV5-1	TRBD1	.	CASSFDRDRRNYGYTF	TGCGCCAGCAGCTTTGACCGGGACAGGAGAAACTATGGCTACACCTTC
TRBJ2-3	TRBV19	.	.	CASSPTLGDTQYF	TGTGCCTCTTCGCCGACCTTGGGCGATACGCAGTATTTT
TRBJ2-1	TRBV4-3	.	once	CASSPWTKAFNEQFF	TGCGCCAGCAGCCCCTGGACTAAGGCTTTCAATGAGCAGTTCTTC
TRBJ1-1	TRBV7-3	TRBD1	.	CASSLKVGRGQAFF	TGTGCCAGCAGCTTAAAGGTAGGCAGGGGGCAAGCTTTCTTT
TRBJ1-1	TRBV27	TRBD1	.	CASSLYRGKTYTEAFF	TGTGCCAGCAGTTTATACAGGGGCAAGACCTACACTGAAGCTTTCTTT
TRBJ2-5	TRBV6-5	.	.	CASSTRGHKETQYF	TGTGCCAGCAGTACGCGGGGGCATAAAGAGACCCAGTACTTC